The 12 T cell receptor beta chains given below trace back to one sample, sequenced in a study of T cell clonality in common variable immunodeficiency (dated by TCRdb to about 2015). Library creation used the immunoSEQ multiplex PCR assay. Imported from immuneACCESS, the table was reduced by TCRdb to in-frame sequences with V and J called. These copies leave out some clones; in studies compared against another copy, an unresolved V gene accounts for under half, and the cause of the remainder is not known. This sample was tabulated with fewer than 75,000 clones, among which there are no singletons. The top ten clonotypes cover less than 2% of the sample. Sequencing input: peripheral blood mononuclear cells. The receptors come from a person aged 18 to 70 in good health.

This clone was counted many times. The DNA ends 3 residues before the CDR3 does, and the rest of the CDR3 is filled in from the germline J gene. V gene TRBV5-1 combines with J gene TRBJ1-2; 9 bases match TRBD1. Germline V gene sequence: CDR1 SGHRS, CDR2 YFSETQ. J lost 6 bases, V lost 3 bases, and 9 bases had no gene match. The CDR3 runs 15 residues. The sequenced part of the CDR3 DNA is TGCGCCAGCAGCTGGGGGGACAGGGAGCTCCATGGC. Protein: CASSWGDRELHG. The complete CDR3 protein is CASSWGDRELHGYTF. The full variable domain, its missing parts supplied by reference TRBV5-1 and TRBJ1-2, is KAGVTQTPRYLIKTRGQQVTLSCSPISGHRSVSWYQQTPGQGLQFLFEYFSETQRNKGNFPGRFSGRQFSNSRSEMNVSTLELGDSALYLCASSWGDRELHGYTFGSGTRLTVV.

This clone was seen at least ten times. With the read ending 3 residues before the CDR3 end, the germline J gene is used to fill in that end. The chain links TRBV14 to TRBJ2-5; 7 bases fit TRBD2. The V segment lost 4 bases and the J segment 1 base; nucleotides outside the gene matches: 3. The germline gives CDR1 SGHDN, CDR2 FVKESK. This CDR3 contains 14 residues. The part of the CDR3 DNA that was read is TGTGCCAGCAGCCCCCAGCGGGGCCAAGAGACC. Its translation: CASSPQRGQET. The whole CDR3 region reads CASSPQRGQETQYF. Full variable domain (remainder filled in from reference TRBV14 and TRBJ2-5): EAGVTQFPSHSVIEKGQTVTLRCDPISGHDNLYWYRRVMGKEIKFLLHFVKESKQDESGMPNNRFLAERTGGTYSTLKVQPAELEDSGVYFCASSPQRGQETQYFGPGTRLLVL.

On this clone: The read comes to an end 3 residues before the CDR3 does, leaving the germline J gene to fill in the end. V gene TRBV5-1 combines with J gene TRBJ2-5; 9 bases agree with TRBD1. This CDR3 has 14 residues. Unmatched junction bases numbered 5, after V lost 4 bases and J lost 4 bases. Germline values: CDR1 SGHRS, CDR2 YFSETQ. CDR3 loop: CASSVGQGGETQYF. The CDR3 DNA, read in part, is TGCGCCAGCAGCGTGGGACAGGGAGGAGAGACC.

This clone was observed many times. CDR3 in amino acids: CSVVWGQGTEKLFF. CDR3 DNA, as far as it was read: TGCAGCGTTGTGTGGGGACAGGGTACTGAAAAA. The V gene is TRBV29-1, the J gene TRBJ1-4, with 9 bases fitting TRBD1. The missing CDR3 end, 3 residues past where the read stops, is filled in from the germline J gene. From germline, CDR1 is SQVTM and CDR2 ANQGSEA. CDR3 length equals 14 residues. J was trimmed by 7 bases and V by 4 bases; bases with no gene match: 7.

This clone was counted ten times or more. The CDR3 end falls 3 residues outside the read, so it is completed with the germline J gene. This chain links TRBV5-1 with TRBJ2-3; D is ambiguous. The CDR3 spans 15 residues. Trimming removed 4 bases from V and 2 bases from J, with 14 bases in between. CDR1 and CDR2 (germline): SGHRS, YFSETQ. CDR3 sequence reads: CASSAVGDNTDTQYF. CDR3 DNA, as far as it was read: TGCGCCAGCAGCGCCGTAGGAGACAACACAGATACG.

At least ten counts were recorded for this clone. The sequenced part of the CDR3 DNA is TGTGCCAGCAGTGAAGTCCAGGGCACTGAA. This encodes CASSEVQGTE. The entire CDR3 sequence reads CASSEVQGTEAFF. The gene calls are TRBV6-1 and TRBJ1-1; D possibly corresponds to TRBD1 (5 bases). The CDR3 extends 3 residues past the end of the read, so its final part is completed from the germline J gene. V shed 1 base and J shed 4 bases, with 7 bases lying between them. The germline gives CDR1 MNHNS, CDR2 SASEGT. The CDR3 runs 13 residues.

Ten or more counts support this clone. The sequence runs out 3 residues before the end of the CDR3; the remainder is reconstructed from the germline J gene. The chain is built from TRBV19 and TRBJ2-7; TRBD2 aligns across 10 bases. Trimming at V came to 10 bases and at J to 5 bases, leaving 8 bases not matched to a gene. Germline V gene data show CDR1 as LNHDA and CDR2 as SQIVND (reference sequence). The CDR3 extends over 13 amino acids. This chain's CDR3 is CATATSGFNEQYF. CDR3 DNA (partial): TGTGCCACCGCGACTAGCGGGTTCAACGAG.

This clone was detected ten times or more. The CDR3 end falls 3 residues outside the read, so it is completed with the germline J gene. This chain joins TRBV30 and TRBJ1-2, with 12 bases that match TRBD1. The CDR3 loop spans 14 amino acids. The ends lost 3 bases at V and 4 bases at J; junction bases unmatched: 3. Germline V gene lookup returns CDR1 GTSNPN and CDR2 SVGIG (reference sequence). CDR3 loop: CAWRRDRGPYGYTF. CDR3 bases read: TGTGCCTGGAGGAGGGACAGGGGGCCCTATGGC.

This clone was detected ten times or more. Read data end 3 residues before the CDR3 end; the end is taken from the germline J gene. The J gene is TRBJ2-1, the V gene TRBV20-1; TRBD1 is a possible D gene (6 bases). The CDR3 covers 15 residues. Per germline, CDR1 DFQATT and CDR2 SNEGSKA (reference sequence). V was shortened by 3 bases and J by 0 bases, with 12 bases between the two germline ends. This chain's CDR3 is CSASGDTSSYNEQFF. The CDR3 bases that were read are TGCAGTGCTAGTGGGGACACGAGCTCCTACAATGAG.

This clone was seen at least ten times. The read gets to within 3 residues of the CDR3 end, and the germline J gene fills in the rest. This sequence joins TRBV18 and TRBJ2-7, with 9 bases identical to TRBD1. J was trimmed by 3 bases and V by 3 bases; bases with no gene match: 9. The length of the CDR3 is 16 residues. Looked up from germline, CDR1 is KGHSH and CDR2 is LQKENI. CDR3: CASSPIPGQGIYEQYF. The sequenced CDR3 bases are TGTGCCAGCTCACCGATCCCGGGACAGGGAATCTACGAG.

This clone was observed at least ten times. Read coverage stops 3 residues before the CDR3 terminus; the germline J gene supplies the remainder. The chain uses TRBV5-4 and TRBJ1-2; no reliable D call. The CDR3 covers 15 residues. V lost 4 bases to trimming and J lost 2 bases, with 15 bases between them. Germline CDR1 SGHNT, CDR2 YYREEE (reference sequence). The chain's CDR3 is CASSRAIQENYGYTF. The CDR3 bases that were read are TGTGCCAGCAGCCGAGCAATTCAGGAAAACTATGGC.

This clone was recorded at least ten times. The observed sequence ends 3 residues before the CDR3 terminus, with the missing tail filled in from the germline J gene. This chain uses TRBV2 with TRBJ2-7; TRBD1 agrees at 8 bases. Germline lookup yields CDR1 SNHLY and CDR2 FYNNEI. The CDR3 spans 15 residues. The junction had 13 bases not matched to a gene; V was cut back by 7 bases and J by 5 bases. CDR3 residues: CASKVTRQGLNEQYF. The CDR3 DNA, read in part, is TGTGCCAGCAAGGTCACCCGACAGGGGTTGAACGAG.